This is a list of T cell receptor beta chains from one sample in a study of T-cell memory formation after mild COVID-19. Via MiXCR, TCRdb re-called the 5' RACE reads, giving one row per CDR3 protein. The table includes hundreds of thousands of distinct CDR3 sequences, roughly 22% detected once. Sequenced material: PBMCs or a T cell subset sorted from them (not recorded which). The receptors were sampled from an adult woman who had mild COVID-19 (a few samples of this study predate the infection). Cell type and time point are not known. Each CDR3 is given without its conserved first and last residue.

TRBV7-3	TRBJ2-3	ASSLTRSDTQY
TRBV7-2	TRBJ2-7	ASSLRDSYEQY
TRBV6-5	TRBJ1-3	ASSSGTLGGNTIY
TRBV13	TRBJ1-4	ASRLTGPNEKLF
TRBV4-2	TRBJ2-1	ASSQVPSGYNEQF
TRBV12-3/TRBV12-4	TRBJ2-1	ASTYGGLANGEQF
TRBV9	TRBJ2-3	ASGRLAGESTDTQY
TRBV23-1	TRBJ2-5	ASSHRAQPKETQY
TRBV27	TRBJ1-1	ASSSQSVIGEAF
TRBV9	TRBJ2-5	ASSGWGGRETQY
TRBV6-1	TRBJ1-5	AINTGDQPQH
TRBV7-2	TRBJ2-3	ASSPGLAAFTDTQY
TRBV18	TRBJ1-1	ASSPPSQLGEAF
TRBV14	TRBJ1-5	ASQPLLAYHSNQPQH
TRBV12-3/TRBV12-4	TRBJ1-1	ASSRQEMNTEAF
TRBV5-1	TRBJ2-1	ASSFGGQRYNEQF
TRBV7-2	TRBJ1-2	ASSSSPTRGDGYT
TRBV12-5	TRBJ2-3	ASGSPPGGSESTDTQY
TRBV7-9	TRBJ2-2	ASYAGELF
TRBV27	TRBJ1-1	ASSLQGTDTEAF
TRBV4-2	TRBJ2-7	ASSPSGTGFHEQY
TRBV30	TRBJ2-6	AWSYDSGANVLT